The 14 T cell receptor beta chains given below trace back to one sample, sequenced in a study of OX40 agonist ivuxolimab in advanced cancers. Libraries were prepared by immunoSEQ multiplex PCR; TCRdb keeps only in-frame clonotypes and omits some of them. The data hold about 54,000 clones, with more than 85% observed a single time. Material: CD4+ or CD8+ T cells sorted from blood, obtained in a trial of the OX40 agonist ivuxolimab. These TCRs come from an adult with an advanced solid tumor such as melanoma, head and neck, liver or kidney cancer.

The genes are TRBV27 and TRBJ1-1; 10 bases align to TRBD1. The CDR3 spans 13 residues. The V gene end was trimmed by 11 bases and the J gene end by 5 bases; junction bases not matched to a gene: 8. CDR1 is MNHEY and CDR2 is SMNVEV in the germline V gene (reference sequence). As DNA, the CDR3 is TGTGCCGCCCGGGACAGGGGCCGGACTGAAGCTTTCTTT. This translates into CAARDRGRTEAFF.

The CDR3 region is CASSVDREGIQYF. CDR3 DNA sequence: TGTGCCAGTAGTGTGGACAGGGAGGGCATTCAGTACTTC. The chain combines TRBV19 with TRBJ2-4, with D maybe TRBD1 (8 bases). The germline gives CDR1 LNHDA, CDR2 SQIVND (reference sequence). Trimming took 5 bases from V and 9 from J, leaving 14 bases between them. This CDR3 contains 13 residues.

The chain couples TRBV27 to TRBJ2-7; 7 nucleotides align to TRBD1. Per the germline V gene, CDR1 is MNHEY and CDR2 is SMNVEV (reference sequence). V shed 5 bases, J shed 2 bases, and the junction held 12 bases outside the gene matches. This CDR3 region has 16 residues. The CDR3 protein is CASSKRQGNRAYEQYF. The CDR3 coding sequence is TGTGCCAGCAGTAAAAGACAGGGTAATCGCGCCTACGAGCAGTACTTC.

The chain has TRBV9 and TRBJ1-5, with D possibly TRBD1 on 5 matching bases. V shed 0 bases and J shed 4 bases, with 11 bases lying between them. This CDR3 contains 15 residues. The germline CDR1 and CDR2 sequences are SGDLS and YYNGEE. The chain's CDR3 is CASSVGLQENQPQHF. CDR3 DNA: TGTGCCAGCAGCGTAGGATTACAGGAGAATCAGCCCCAGCATTTT.

A word on this clone: The junction differs from germline at one of its ends, possibly a read error. The chain has TRBV7-6 and TRBJ1-3; no clear D. The CDR3 extends over 12 amino acids. Germline assignment: CDR1 SGHVS and CDR2 FNYEAQ. The CDR3 DNA reads as TGTGTCAGCAGCGAGGTCGGAAACACCATATATTTT. Protein: CVSSEVGNTIYF.

The chain uses TRBV6-6 and TRBJ2-1; TRBD2 matches 8 bases. Germline V CDR1 and CDR2: MNHNY, SVGAGI (reference sequence). The V gene end was trimmed by 4 bases and the J gene end by 1 base; junction bases not matched to a gene: 6. This CDR3 is built from 16 residues. The DNA for the CDR3 is TGTGCCAGCAGTTCCCCGGGGGGGCAGTCCTACAATGAGCAGTTCTTC. This gives the protein CASSSPGGQSYNEQFF.

The chain joins TRBV7-8 to TRBJ1-5; 9 positions match TRBD1. This CDR3 comprises 14 residues. Germline V gives CDR1 SGHVS, CDR2 FQNEAQ. Trimming cost V 5 bases and J 6 bases; bases outside gene matches: 5. The CDR3 loop is CASSLTGGPQPQHF. The CDR3 region has the DNA TGTGCCAGCAGCCTGACAGGGGGTCCTCAGCCCCAGCATTTT.

The gene calls are TRBV28 and TRBJ1-2, with 9 bases that match TRBD1. The V gene end was trimmed by 3 bases and the J gene end by 8 bases; junction bases not matched to a gene: 4. The CDR3 is made up of 13 amino acids. Germline V lookup: CDR1 MDHEN, CDR2 SYDVKM. DNA for the CDR3: TGTGCCAGCAGTTTGGGACAGGGAGGAGGCTACACCTTC. This translates into CASSLGQGGGYTF.

The chain recombines TRBV2 with TRBJ2-2, with 13 bases aligning to TRBD2. In germline, CDR1 is SNHLY, CDR2 FYNNEI. The CDR3 spans 16 residues. Germline trimming cut 6 bases from V and 4 bases from J; bases unmatched to any gene: 5. CDR3 residues: CASRGRTSGGTGELFF. CDR3 sequence (DNA): TGTGCCAGCAGAGGGAGGACTAGCGGGGGCACCGGGGAGCTGTTTTTT. The variable domain in full, with the rest retrieved from reference TRBV2 and TRBJ2-2, is EPEVTQTPSHQVTQMGQEVILRCVPISNHLYFYWYRQILGQKVEFLVSFYNNEISEKSEIFDDQFSVERPDGSNFTLKIRSTKLEDSAMYFCASRGRTSGGTGELFFGEGSRLTVL.

This chain links TRBV7-9 with TRBJ2-5, with 8 bases fitting TRBD2. Germline-derived CDR1 and CDR2 are SEHNR and FQNEAQ (reference sequence). V lost 5 bases, J lost 5 bases, and 7 bases stayed unmatched. This CDR3 has 14 residues. The CDR3 nucleotides read TGTGCCAGCAGCCCGCGGGGGGCCGGGGAGACCCAGTACTTC. It translates to CASSPRGAGETQYF.

The chain uses TRBV18 and TRBJ2-7; D is unclear. Germline V gene sequence: CDR1 KGHSH, CDR2 LQKENI. Trimming cost V 3 bases and J 2 bases, with 14 bases left between them. This CDR3 comprises 15 residues. Written as DNA, the CDR3 is TGTGCCAGCTCACCCGGCCCAGGTAAGGCCTACGAGCAGTACTTC. It translates to CASSPGPGKAYEQYF.

V usage is TRBV11-2 and J usage is TRBJ1-4; TRBD1 agrees at 9 bases. Germline trimming cut 1 base from V and 7 bases from J; bases unmatched to any gene: 4. Germline V lookup: CDR1 SGHAT, CDR2 FQNNGV. This CDR3 comprises 15 residues. CDR3 nucleotide sequence: TGTGCCAGCAGCTTAGGACGACAGGGGGGTGAAAAACTGTTTTTT. Amino acids: CASSLGRQGGEKLFF.

The CDR3 DNA follows: TGTGCCAGCAGCTTCTCTGGTTCAGAAAAACTGTTTTTT. It translates to CASSFSGSEKLFF. The gene calls are TRBV5-8 and TRBJ1-4; D ambiguous. The CDR3 totals 13 residues. V dropped 2 bases and J dropped 8 bases, with 10 bases sitting between them. The V gene's germline CDR1 is SGHTS and CDR2 YDEGEE. The entire variable domain, with the rest obtained from reference TRBV5-8 and TRBJ1-4, is as follows: EAGVTQSPTHLIKTRGQQATLRCSPISGHTSVYWYQQALGLGLQFLLWYDEGEERNRGNFPPRFSGRQFPNYSSELNVNALELEDSALYLCASSFSGSEKLFFGSGTQLSVL.

The J gene is TRBJ1-1, the V gene TRBV5-8; 8 nucleotides align to TRBD1. V was clipped by 3 bases and J by 2 bases; unmatched bases: 9. This CDR3 spans 16 amino acids. The germline CDR1 and CDR2 sequences are SGHTS and YDEGEE. Here the CDR3 DNA reads TGTGCCAGCAGCTCTCCGGGACAGGCACTCAACACTGAAGCTTTCTTT. Protein product: CASSSPGQALNTEAFF.